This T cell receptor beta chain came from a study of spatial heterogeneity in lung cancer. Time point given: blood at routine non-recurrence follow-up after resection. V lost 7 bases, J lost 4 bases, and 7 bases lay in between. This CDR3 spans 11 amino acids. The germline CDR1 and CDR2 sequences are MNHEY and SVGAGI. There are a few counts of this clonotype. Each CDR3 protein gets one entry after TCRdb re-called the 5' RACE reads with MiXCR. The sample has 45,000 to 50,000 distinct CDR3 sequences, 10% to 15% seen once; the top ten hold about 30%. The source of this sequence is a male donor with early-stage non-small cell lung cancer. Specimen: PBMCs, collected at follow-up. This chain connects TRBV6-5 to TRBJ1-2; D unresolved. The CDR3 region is CASTRGYGYTF. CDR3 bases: TGTGCCAGCACCAGAGGCTATGGCTACACCTTC.